This T cell receptor (beta chain) originates from a study of T-cell memory formation after mild COVID-19. Whole-study context: The TCR clusters were mostly specific to one donor. Study-wide points: Pre-infection memory harbored some responding clones, suggesting cross-reactive memory joined.

Constant-segment-primed 5'RACE gave TCR alpha and TCR beta cDNA libraries with sample barcodes and UMIs. One entry per CDR3 protein, called by TCRdb with MiXCR from the 5' RACE reads. Of 130,000 to 150,000 distinct CDR3 sequences listed, roughly a fifth are singletons. V lost 5 bases, J lost 2 bases, and 15 bases stayed unmatched. Germline CDR1 and CDR2: SGHTA and FQGNSA. CDR3 length: 20 residues. On this clonotype: Its antigen remains unknown.

This receptor was identified in an adult woman who had mild COVID-19 (a few samples of this study predate the infection). Cell type and time point are not known. The sample was PBMCs or a T cell subset sorted from them (not recorded which). This chain links TRBV7-2 with TRBJ2-7; 16 bases match TRBD2. For the CDR3, the DNA is TGTGCCAGCAGCCCATACCTGCAATCCGGGACTAGCGGGAGGGCCTACGAGCAGTACTTC. Protein product: CASSPYLQSGTSGRAYEQYF.